This section outlines one T cell receptor beta chain sequence together with its context. The sample originates from a study of blood T cell repertoires in COVID-19. Per the germline V gene, CDR1 is GTSNPN and CDR2 is SVGIG (reference sequence). The CDR3 covers 16 residues. V lost 1 base to trimming and J lost 2 bases, with 17 bases between them. Which cohort a participant joined came from the clinical history participants gave. Some clones are missing from TCRdb's copy, which holds only in-frame ones; the method was immunoSEQ multiplex PCR. The sample contains roughly 400,000 clones, over 85% of which appear only once.

Sample: PBMCs or T cells enriched from blood (not recorded which). The genes are TRBV30 and TRBJ1-1; D is ambiguous. The source of this sequence is a woman aged 25 to 39 who had recovered from COVID-19. Written as DNA, the CDR3 is TGTGCCTGGAGTGGGTTACAGCCCCAGCCTAACACTGAAGCTTTCTTT. Protein product: CAWSGLQPQPNTEAFF.